This section outlines one TCR beta chain sequence together with its context. It has no known antigen specificity. The sample holds no much larger clone one base away, and base qualities are not on file. The CDR3 holds 12 amino acids from the cysteine to the phenylalanine. Just CDR3 DNA is preserved here, 36 bases in frame from base 1. As encoded in the germline V gene, CDR1 is MNHEY while CDR2 is SVGAGI. Trimmed from V: 8 bases; trimmed from J: 6 bases; junction bases lacking a gene match: 7. Using the deep immunoSEQ assay, TCR CDR3 regions were amplified from genomic DNA by multiplex PCR. For each cell subset, the extracted genomic DNA was distributed evenly across all wells of several immunoSEQ 96-well plates, and each plate served as one replicate. For sorted subsets, 200 to 250 ng of genomic DNA, equivalent to 25,000 to 30,000 T cell genomes, went into each replicate PCR. Purified libraries were quantified with a Qubit 3.0 fluorometer, sized on a Bioanalyzer 2100, and re-quantified with the KAPA Library Quantification kit. Each immunoSEQ 96-well plate was sequenced on its own single-read 150-cycle Illumina NextSeq 550 flow cell. Turning to the authors' computational methods: Because the immunoSEQ output included only junctional sequences and no quality scores, the filtering could not be the same as the filtering used for full-length reads. Sequences were annotated with PyIR, a Python wrapper for IgBLAST v1.9, using IMGT germline references to assign V/J genes and CDR3. Reads with weak V/J assignments (E-value above 1e-6), missing CDR3, stop codons, out-of-frame junctions, or ambiguous translated residues were removed. V3J clonotypes were defined by identical inferred V gene, J gene, and CDR3 amino acid sequence. To compute the percentage overlap between repertoires, the number of shared unique clonotypes was divided by the size of the smaller repertoire. Repertoire richness was assessed with RTK rarefaction, the Chao1 estimator, and Recon v2.1 estimates of unobserved clonotypes. OLGA was used to compute generation probabilities for all TCRbeta clonotypes that the gDNA method yielded from a handful of donors. The clones in this table, taken by TCRdb from immuneACCESS, are in-frame only. Not every clone is retained; where verified, under half of the shortfall comes from an unresolved V gene, and the cause of the rest is unknown. D and trimming come from the DNA, and the V and J calls and clone size come from that table. The sample table lists some 660,000 clones, around 73% of them with a count of one. Around 2% of the sample is taken by the ten largest.

These data come from a study of shared clonotypes between healthy human individuals (TCRdb year 2020). Some background on the complete study: Two women and three men aged 18 to 49 years were included in the cohort. Libraries were prepared and TCR repertoires were sequenced by different laboratories using diverse techniques, in order to increase sequencing depth and limit assay-specific biases. For each donor, three plates each were used for CD4 naive and CD4 memory, two plates were used for CD8 naive, and one plate was used for CD8 memory. The study deeply sequenced blood TCR repertoires of five healthy adults to estimate repertoire size and the extent of clonotype sharing between individuals. Between about 0.8 and 9 billion PBMCs per donor were obtained by leukapheresis. What the work shows at the level of the full study, not this receptor alone: Only blood was sampled, and tissue TCR repertoires likely differ from those in blood. Based on pairwise subsampling, the degree of clonotype sharing among donors was expected to be affected by sequencing depth. Compared with non-shared clonotypes, the clonotypes found in all four sorted-subset donors had higher generation probabilities. Incomplete sequencing was indicated by rarefaction of sorted-subset datasets, despite the large sequencing depth. Sharing across several donors was observed for 4.5% to 6.5% of naive CD4, around 3.5% of naive CD8, about 2.3% of memory CD4, and roughly 0.4% of memory CD8 clonotypes. The genetic and exposure-history diversity represented was limited by the small number of donors. Larger estimated clonotype richness was generally found for naive subsets than for memory subsets.

The donors were healthy, HIV-negative adults who had no recently reported acute infections or vaccinations. All donors were Caucasian adults living in Nashville, Tennessee, USA. CD4+ T cells were enriched by magnetic negative selection; naive cells were then positively selected on CD45RA, and the negative fraction formed the memory subset. After blood collection by leukapheresis, PBMCs were isolated using Ficoll-Histopaque density gradient centrifugation and then cryopreserved in the vapor phase of liquid nitrogen. Purity and quantity of every magnetically sorted T cell population were checked by analytical flow cytometry. Genomic DNA was isolated from each sorted fraction and quantified by UV absorbance on a Nanodrop 2000c.

This TCR was sampled from a woman in her 30s in good health. The chain uses TRBV6-5 and TRBJ2-7; 7 bases in between match TRBD2. Input material: memory CD4+ T cells sorted from blood. The cell subset or site label on this specimen signifies: CD45RA-negative fraction. The CDR3 protein is CASGRAQSEQYF. The DNA sequence is given as TGTGCCAGCGGGAGGGCCCAAAGCGAGCAGTACTTC.